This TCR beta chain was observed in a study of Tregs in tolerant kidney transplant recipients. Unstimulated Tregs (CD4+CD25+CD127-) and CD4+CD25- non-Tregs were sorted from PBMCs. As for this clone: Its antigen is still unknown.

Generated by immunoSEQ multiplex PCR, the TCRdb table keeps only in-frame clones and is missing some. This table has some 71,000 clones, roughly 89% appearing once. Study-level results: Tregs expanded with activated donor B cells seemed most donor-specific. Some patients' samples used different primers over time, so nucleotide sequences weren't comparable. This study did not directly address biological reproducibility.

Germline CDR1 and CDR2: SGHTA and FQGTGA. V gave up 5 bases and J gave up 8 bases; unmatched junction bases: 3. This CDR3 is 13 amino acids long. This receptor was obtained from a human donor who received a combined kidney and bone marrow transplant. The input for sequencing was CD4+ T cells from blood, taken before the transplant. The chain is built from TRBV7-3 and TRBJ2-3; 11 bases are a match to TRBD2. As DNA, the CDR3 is TGTGCCAGCAGCCCAGGGACTAGCGGTACGCAGTATTTT. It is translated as CASSPGTSGTQYF.